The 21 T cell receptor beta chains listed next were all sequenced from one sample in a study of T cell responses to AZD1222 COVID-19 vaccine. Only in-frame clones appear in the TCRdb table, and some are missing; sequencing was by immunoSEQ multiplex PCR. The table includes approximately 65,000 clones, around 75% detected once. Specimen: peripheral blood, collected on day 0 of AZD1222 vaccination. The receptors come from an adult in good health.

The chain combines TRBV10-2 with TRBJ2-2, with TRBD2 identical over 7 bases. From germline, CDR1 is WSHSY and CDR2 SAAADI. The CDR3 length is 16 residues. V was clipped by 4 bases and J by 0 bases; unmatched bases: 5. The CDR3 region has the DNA TGCGCCAGCAGTGGGGACTATAAAACGAACACCGGGGAGCTGTTTTTT. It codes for CASSGDYKTNTGELFF.

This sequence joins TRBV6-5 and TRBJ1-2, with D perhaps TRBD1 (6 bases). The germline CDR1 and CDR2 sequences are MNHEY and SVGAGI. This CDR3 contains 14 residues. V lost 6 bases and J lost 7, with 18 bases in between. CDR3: CASSTGTRVRGYTF. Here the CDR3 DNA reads TGTGCCAGCAGCACCGGGACACGGGTTCGTGGCTACACCTTC.

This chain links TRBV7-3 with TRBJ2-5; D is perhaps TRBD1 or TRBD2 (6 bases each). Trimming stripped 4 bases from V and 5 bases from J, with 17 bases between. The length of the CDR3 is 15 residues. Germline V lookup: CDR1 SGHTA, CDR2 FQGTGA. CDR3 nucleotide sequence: TGTGCCAGCAGCTCCCTTACGGGGGCCGGGGAGACCCAGTACTTC. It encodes CASSSLTGAGETQYF.

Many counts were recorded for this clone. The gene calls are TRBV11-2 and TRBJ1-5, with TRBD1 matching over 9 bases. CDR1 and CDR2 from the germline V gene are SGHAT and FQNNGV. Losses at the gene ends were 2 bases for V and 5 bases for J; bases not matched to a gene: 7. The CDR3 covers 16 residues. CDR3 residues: CASSLWGQGGHQPQHF. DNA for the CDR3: TGTGCCAGCAGCTTATGGGGACAGGGAGGGCATCAGCCCCAGCATTTT.

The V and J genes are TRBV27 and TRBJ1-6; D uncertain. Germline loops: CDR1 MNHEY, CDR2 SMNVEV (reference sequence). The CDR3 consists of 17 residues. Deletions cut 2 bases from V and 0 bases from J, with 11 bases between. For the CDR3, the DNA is TGTGCCAGCAGTTTAAGGGCGTTGAGCTCCTATAATTCACCCCTCCACTTT. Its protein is CASSLRALSSYNSPLHF.

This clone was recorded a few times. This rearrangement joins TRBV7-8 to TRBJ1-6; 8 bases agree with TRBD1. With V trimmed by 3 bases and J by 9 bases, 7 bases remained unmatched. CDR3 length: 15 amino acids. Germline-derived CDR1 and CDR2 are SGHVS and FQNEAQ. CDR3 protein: CASSLDQGAGSPLHF. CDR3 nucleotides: TGTGCCAGCAGCTTGGACCAGGGGGCTGGTTCACCCCTCCACTTT.

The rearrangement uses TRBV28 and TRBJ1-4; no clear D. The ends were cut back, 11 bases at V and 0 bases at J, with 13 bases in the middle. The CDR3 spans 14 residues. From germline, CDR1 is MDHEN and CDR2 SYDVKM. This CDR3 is CAAHKDTTNEKLFF. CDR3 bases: TGTGCCGCCCATAAGGATACAACTAATGAAAAACTGTTTTTT.

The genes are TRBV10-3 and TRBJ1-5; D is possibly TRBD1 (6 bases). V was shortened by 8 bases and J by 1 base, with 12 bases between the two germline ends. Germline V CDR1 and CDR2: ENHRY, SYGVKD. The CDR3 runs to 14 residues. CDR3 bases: TGTGCCATCTCCCAGGGGACCAGCAATCAGCCCCAGCATTTT. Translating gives CAISQGTSNQPQHF.

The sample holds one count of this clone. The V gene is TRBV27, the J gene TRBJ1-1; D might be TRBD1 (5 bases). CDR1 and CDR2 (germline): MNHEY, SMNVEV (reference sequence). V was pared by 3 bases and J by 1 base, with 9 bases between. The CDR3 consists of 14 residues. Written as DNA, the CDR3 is TGTGCCAGCAGTTTCGGCAGGGAGAACACTGAAGCTTTCTTT. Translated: CASSFGRENTEAFF.

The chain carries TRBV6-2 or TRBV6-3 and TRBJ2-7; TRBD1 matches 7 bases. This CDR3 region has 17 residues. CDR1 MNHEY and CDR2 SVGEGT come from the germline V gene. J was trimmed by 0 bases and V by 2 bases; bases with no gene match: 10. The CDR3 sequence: CASSYQRTRDSSYEQYF. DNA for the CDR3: TGTGCCAGCAGTTACCAAAGGACCCGGGACAGCTCCTACGAGCAGTACTTC.

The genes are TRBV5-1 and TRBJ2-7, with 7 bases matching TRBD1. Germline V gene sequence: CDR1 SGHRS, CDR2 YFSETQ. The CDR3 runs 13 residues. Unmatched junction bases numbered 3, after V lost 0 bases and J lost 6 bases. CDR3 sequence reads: CASSLVGGVEQYF. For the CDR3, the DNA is TGCGCCAGCAGCTTGGTAGGGGGCGTCGAGCAGTACTTC.

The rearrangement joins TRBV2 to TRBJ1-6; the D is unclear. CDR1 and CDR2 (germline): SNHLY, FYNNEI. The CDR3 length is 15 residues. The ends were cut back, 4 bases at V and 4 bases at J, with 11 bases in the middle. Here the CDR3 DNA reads TGTGCCAGCAGTGTGGAGACTTCTTATAATTCACCCCTCCACTTT. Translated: CASSVETSYNSPLHF.

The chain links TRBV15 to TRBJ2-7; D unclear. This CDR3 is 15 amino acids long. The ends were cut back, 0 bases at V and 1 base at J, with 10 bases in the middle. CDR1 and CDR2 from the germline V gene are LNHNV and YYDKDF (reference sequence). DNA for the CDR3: TGTGCCACCAGCAGAGATCGGACGCAATCCTACGAGCAGTACTTC. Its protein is CATSRDRTQSYEQYF. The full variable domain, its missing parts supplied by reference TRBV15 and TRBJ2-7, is DAMVIQNPRYQVTQFGKPVTLSCSQTLNHNVMYWYQQKSSQAPKLLFHYYDKDFNNEADTPDNFQSRRPNTSFCFLDIRSPGLGDTAMYLCATSRDRTQSYEQYFGPGTRLTVT.

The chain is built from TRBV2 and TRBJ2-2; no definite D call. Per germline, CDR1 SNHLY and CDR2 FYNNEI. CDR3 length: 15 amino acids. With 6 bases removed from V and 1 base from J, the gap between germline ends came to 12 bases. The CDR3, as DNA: TGTGCCAGCAGCGAATGGACCGTGAACACCGGGGAGCTGTTTTTT. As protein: CASSEWTVNTGELFF.

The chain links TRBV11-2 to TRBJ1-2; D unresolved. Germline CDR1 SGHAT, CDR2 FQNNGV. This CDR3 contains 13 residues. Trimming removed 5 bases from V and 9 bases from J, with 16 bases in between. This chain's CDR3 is CASSPVLRDCYTF. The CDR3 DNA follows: TGTGCCAGCAGCCCAGTCCTAAGGGATTGCTACACCTTC. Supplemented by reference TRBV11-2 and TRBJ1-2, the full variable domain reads EAGVAQSPRYKIIEKRQSVAFWCNPISGHATLYWYQQILGQGPKLLIQFQNNGVVDDSQLPKDRFSAERLKGVDSTLKIQPAKLEDSAVYLCASSPVLRDCYTFGSGTRLTVV.

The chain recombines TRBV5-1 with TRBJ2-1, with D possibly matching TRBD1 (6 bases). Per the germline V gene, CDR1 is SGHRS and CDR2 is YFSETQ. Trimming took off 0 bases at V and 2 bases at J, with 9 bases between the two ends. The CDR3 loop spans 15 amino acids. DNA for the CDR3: TGCGCCAGCAGCTTGGAGCCAGGGGCCTACAATGAGCAGTTCTTC. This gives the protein CASSLEPGAYNEQFF.

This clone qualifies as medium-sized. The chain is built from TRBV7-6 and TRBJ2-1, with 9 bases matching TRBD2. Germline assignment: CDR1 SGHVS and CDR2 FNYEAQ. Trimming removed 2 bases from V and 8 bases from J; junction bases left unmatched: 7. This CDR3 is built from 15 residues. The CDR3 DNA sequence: TGTGCCAGCAGCTTATGGGGGACTAGCAGGGATGAGCAGTTCTTC. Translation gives CASSLWGTSRDEQFF. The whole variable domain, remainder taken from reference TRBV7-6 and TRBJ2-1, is GAGVSQSPRYKVTKRGQDVALRCDPISGHVSLYWYRQALGQGPEFLTYFNYEAQQDKSGLPNDRFSAERPEGSISTLTIQRTEQRDSAMYRCASSLWGTSRDEQFFGPGTRLTVL.

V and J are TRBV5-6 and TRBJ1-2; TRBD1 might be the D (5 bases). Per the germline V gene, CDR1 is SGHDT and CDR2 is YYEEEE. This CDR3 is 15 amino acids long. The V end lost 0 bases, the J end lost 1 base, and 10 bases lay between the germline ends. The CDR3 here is CASSLGRQGNYGYTF. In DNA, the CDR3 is TGTGCCAGCAGCTTGGGCCGGCAGGGTAACTATGGCTACACCTTC.

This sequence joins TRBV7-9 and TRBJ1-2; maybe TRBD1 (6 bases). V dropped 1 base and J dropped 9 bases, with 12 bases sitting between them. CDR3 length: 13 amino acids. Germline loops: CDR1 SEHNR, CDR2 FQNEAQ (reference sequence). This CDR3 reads CASSLVGQGSYTF. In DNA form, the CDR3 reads TGTGCCAGCAGCTTAGTTGGGCAGGGGAGCTACACCTTC.

The CDR3 reads CASSQESATGEKLFF. The CDR3 DNA reads TGCGCCAGCAGCCAAGAGTCGGCGACAGGGGAAAAACTGTTTTTT. The chain combines TRBV4-3 with TRBJ1-4, with 7 bases lining up with TRBD1. After removal of 0 bases from V and 8 bases from J, the junction contained 6 bases not matched to a gene. Germline V CDR1 and CDR2: LGHNA, YSLEER. The CDR3 spans 15 residues.

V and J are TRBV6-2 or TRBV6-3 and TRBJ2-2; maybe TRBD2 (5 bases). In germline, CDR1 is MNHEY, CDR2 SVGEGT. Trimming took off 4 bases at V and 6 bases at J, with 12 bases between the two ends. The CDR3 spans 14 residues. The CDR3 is CASSWASPPGELFF. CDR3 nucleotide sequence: TGTGCCAGCAGTTGGGCTAGCCCCCCCGGGGAGCTGTTTTTT.